This TCR beta chain was identified in a study of T cell responses to AZD1222 COVID-19 vaccine. About the research overall: Recipients boosted at about 4 weeks or about 12 weeks are pooled. General observations from the study: A mostly white British donor set with more females was recruited, and clonal diversity was possibly underestimated. At baseline, just six AZD1222 recipients tested seropositive. With dominance at 160-218 and 743-854, vaccine-associated CD4 TCRs spanned spike.

Germline trimming cut 5 bases from V and 3 bases from J; bases unmatched to any gene: 2. From germline, CDR1 is LNHDA and CDR2 SQIVND (reference sequence). The CDR3 loop spans 14 amino acids. Sequencing was performed with immunoSEQ multiplex PCR; in TCRdb, only in-frame clones are kept and a portion is missing. Counted here are about 120,000 clones, less than 90% occurring once; the ten biggest clones make up roughly 2.4%. This clone has more than one count but fewer than ten. What it binds is not known. The same CDR3 can be traced to other DNA sequences in this sample. Sequences were derived from peripheral blood, sampled on day 0 of AZD1222 vaccination. This clonotype originated in an adult in good health. This chain joins TRBV19 and TRBJ2-5; TRBD2 matches at 11 bases. The CDR3 loop is CASSGGLAEETQYF. The CDR3 DNA reads TGTGCCAGTAGTGGGGGACTAGCGGAAGAGACCCAGTACTTC.